The 18 T cell receptor beta chains listed next were all sequenced from one sample in a study of CD8 T cells in Susac syndrome. cDNA came from around 0.5 to 1 ug RNA primed by random hexamers. TCRdb re-derived calls from the immunoSEQ multiplex PCR reads in MiXCR, one entry per CDR3 protein. Among 65,000 to 80,000 distinct CDR3 sequences listed, more than 85% were seen once. The sequencing sample was made of CD8+ T cells from PBMCs. The receptor source for this set is a human donor with multiple sclerosis.

This chain connects TRBV30 to TRBJ1-1, with D unclear. Trimming left V 4 bases short and J 0 bases short, with 6 bases between. This CDR3 is built from 12 residues. Germline assignment: CDR1 GTSNPN and CDR2 SVGIG (reference sequence). The CDR3 reads CAWTAVNTEAFF. The CDR3 nucleotides read TGTGCCTGGACGGCAGTGAACACTGAAGCTTTCTTT.

The chain joins TRBV27 to TRBJ2-5; 7 nucleotides agree with TRBD1. The V segment lost 5 bases and the J segment 6 bases; nucleotides outside the gene matches: 15. CDR3 length: 16 amino acids. Germline V lookup: CDR1 MNHEY, CDR2 SMNVEV (reference sequence). CDR3 bases: TGTGCCAGCAGTCCTACAGGGGCGGAAGGGCTAAAGACCCAGTACTTC. It codes for CASSPTGAEGLKTQYF.

The V and J genes are TRBV19 and TRBJ2-1; 8 bases agree with TRBD2. Germline V gives CDR1 LNHDA, CDR2 SQIVND (reference sequence). The trim removed 3 bases at V and 4 bases at J, leaving 2 bases unmatched. CDR3 length: 14 amino acids. The CDR3 DNA reads as TGTGCCAGTAGTATCAGCGGGAGTTACAATGAGCAGTTCTTC. Translated: CASSISGSYNEQFF.

In DNA, the CDR3 is TGTGCCAGCAGCCGCACGACCCGATACACTGAAGCTTTCTTT. Protein: CASSRTTRYTEAFF. The chain recombines TRBV7-8 with TRBJ1-1; D remains ambiguous. Germline CDR1 is SGHVS and CDR2 is FQNEAQ. The CDR3 has 14 residues. The V and J ends lost 5 bases and 3 bases respectively, with 13 bases between them.

The chain is built from TRBV5-6 and TRBJ1-5; TRBD1 matches at 7 bases. The trim removed 4 bases at V and 3 bases at J, leaving 13 bases unmatched. The CDR3 is 17 residues long. Per the germline V gene, CDR1 is SGHDT and CDR2 is YYEEEE. Written as DNA, the CDR3 is TGTGCCAGCAGCAAAGACAGGGTCGGGCGTTTCAATCAGCCCCAGCATTTT. Translation: CASSKDRVGRFNQPQHF.

The chain couples TRBV4-1 to TRBJ1-2, with 9 bases fitting TRBD1. The ends lost 3 bases at V and 4 bases at J; junction bases unmatched: 3. The CDR3 runs 14 residues. Germline loops: CDR1 MGHRA, CDR2 YSYEKL. The CDR3 reads CASSQGTGTYGYTF. Written as DNA, the CDR3 is TGCGCCAGCAGCCAGGGGACAGGGACCTATGGCTACACCTTC.

This chain connects TRBV12-3 or TRBV12-4 to TRBJ2-7, with D possibly TRBD2 on 5 matching bases. The V gene lost 4 bases and the J gene lost 6 bases, with 10 bases spanning the gap. The CDR3 loop spans 12 amino acids. The CDR3 spells CASSSGSLEQYF. The CDR3 DNA reads TGTGCCAGCAGTTCGGGATCGCTCGAGCAGTACTTC.

This chain uses TRBV6-2 or TRBV6-3 with TRBJ1-1; D is perhaps TRBD1 (5 bases). V dropped 5 bases and J dropped 7 bases, with 17 bases sitting between them. Germline V gene lookup returns CDR1 MNHEY and CDR2 SVGEGT. This CDR3 contains 14 residues. CDR3 DNA sequence: TGTGCCAGCAGTCCTCTGGGACGGATAATTGAAGCTTTCTTT. It yields the protein CASSPLGRIIEAFF.

This chain connects TRBV5-4 to TRBJ1-1; D not certain. CDR1 and CDR2 (germline): SGHNT, YYREEE (reference sequence). The CDR3 is 12 residues long. Between the trimmed V and J ends, which lost 4 bases and 11 bases, there was a span of 15 bases. The CDR3 bases are TGTGCCAGCAGCCGTTCTGGGAGGGAGGCTTTCTTT. It specifies CASSRSGREAFF. The entire variable domain, with the rest obtained from reference TRBV5-4 and TRBJ1-1, is as follows: ETGVTQSPTHLIKTRGQQVTLRCSSQSGHNTVSWYQQALGQGPQFIFQYYREEENGRGNFPPRFSGLQFPNYSSELNVNALELDDSALYLCASSRSGREAFFGQGTRLTVV.

The chain has TRBV7-2 and TRBJ2-1; no definite D call. Trimming shortened V by 3 bases and J by 0 bases, and 15 bases separated the two germline ends. CDR1 SGHTA and CDR2 FQGNSA come from the germline V gene. CDR3 size: 17 residues. This CDR3 reads CASSFLPVLSSYNEQFF. DNA for the CDR3: TGTGCCAGCAGCTTTCTCCCGGTGTTGAGCTCCTACAATGAGCAGTTCTTC. Full variable domain (outside the CDR3, taken from reference TRBV7-2 and TRBJ2-1): GAGVSQSPSNKVTEKGKDVELRCDPISGHTALYWYRQSLGQGLEFLIYFQGNSAPDKSGLPSDRFSAERTGGSVSTLTIQRTQQEDSAVYLCASSFLPVLSSYNEQFFGPGTRLTVL.

Here the CDR3 reads CASSQEVWETQYF. CDR3 DNA sequence: TGTGCCAGCAGCCAAGAAGTTTGGGAGACCCAGTACTTC. This rearrangement joins TRBV3-1 to TRBJ2-5, with D hard to call. The CDR3 has 13 residues. The V and J ends lost 0 bases and 5 bases respectively, with 7 bases between them. Per germline, CDR1 LGHDT and CDR2 YNNKEL (reference sequence).

About this clonotype: The conserved final phenylalanine or tryptophan is absent from the CDR3, which likely points to a read error. This chain joins TRBV7-9 and TRBJ2-1; D is possibly TRBD1 (6 bases). The CDR3 length is 13 residues. V was clipped by 4 bases and J by 12 bases, with 16 bases between them. Looked up from germline, CDR1 is SEHNR and CDR2 is FQNEAQ (reference sequence). The CDR3 DNA is TGTGCCAGCAGCTCAAGGACAGATTGGGGGCAGTTCGTC. Translated, it gives CASSSRTDWGQFV.

The gene calls are TRBV29-1 and TRBJ2-1; 8 positions agree with TRBD2. CDR1 and CDR2 from the germline V gene are SQVTM and ANQGSEA. The CDR3 is 14 residues long. J lost 3 bases, V lost 6 bases, and 7 bases had no gene match. The CDR3 reads CSVELADLYNEQFF. The CDR3 nucleotides are TGCAGCGTAGAACTAGCGGACCTCTACAATGAGCAGTTCTTC.

The chain is built from TRBV7-9 and TRBJ1-1; TRBD1 aligns across 8 bases. J was trimmed by 4 bases and V by 0 bases; bases with no gene match: 7. Germline CDR1 and CDR2: SEHNR and FQNEAQ (reference sequence). The CDR3 length is 16 residues. In DNA, the CDR3 is TGTGCCAGCAGCTTAGCGCTGACAGGGGACGGCACTGAAGCTTTCTTT. Encoded protein: CASSLALTGDGTEAFF.

The gene calls are TRBV6-5 and TRBJ2-2, with 8 bases fitting TRBD2. Germline CDR1 is MNHEY and CDR2 is SVGAGI. The junction had 8 bases not matched to a gene; V was cut back by 2 bases and J by 0 bases. There are 18 residues in the CDR3. The CDR3 bases are TGTGCCAGCAGTTACCGGAGCAGCGGGGGCCCGAACACCGGGGAGCTGTTTTTT. This sequence encodes CASSYRSSGGPNTGELFF.

The rearrangement uses TRBV7-9 and TRBJ2-1, with no clear D. The V end was cut by 9 bases, the J end by 7 bases, with 13 bases between. The germline V gene has CDR1 SEHNR and CDR2 FQNEAQ (reference sequence). The CDR3 runs 12 residues. The CDR3: CASNLGLNEQFF. The CDR3 DNA is TGTGCCAGTAATCTGGGGTTGAATGAGCAGTTCTTC.

Here the CDR3 DNA reads TGTGCCAGCAGTGAATCCAGAGCGACAGGTTGGAACACTGAAGCTTTCTTT. Translation: CASSESRATGWNTEAFF. The V call is TRBV25-1, the J call TRBJ1-1; a possible D gene is TRBD1 (6 bases). V was trimmed by 1 base and J by 1 base, leaving 16 bases between them. Germline lookup yields CDR1 MGHDK and CDR2 SYGVNS. This CDR3 region has 17 residues.

The chain combines TRBV9 with TRBJ1-4, with D perhaps TRBD1 (5 bases). Germline V gives CDR1 SGDLS, CDR2 YYNGEE. CDR3 length: 14 amino acids. The V end lost 0 bases, the J end lost 5 bases, and 8 bases lay between the germline ends. CDR3 in amino acids: CASSVGWGNEKLFF. DNA for the CDR3: TGTGCCAGCAGCGTAGGATGGGGGAATGAAAAACTGTTTTTT.